The 21 T cell receptor delta chains presented below share a single source sample, sequenced in a study of γδ T cells in repeated Plasmodium falciparum infection. Gammadelta T cells were flow-sorted from PBMC into Vgamma9/Vdelta2+ and Vdelta2-negative populations for bulk analysis. TCRdb re-called clones from the multiplex PCR reads using CATT. The sample yields roughly 90,000 delta-chain clones, 0.75% to 1% seen once. Sequenced: gamma-delta T cells from blood. These receptors came from a pool of human donors (malaria-infected and uninfected, not separated).

A note on this clone: A far larger clone lies a single base away; this is likely a read error. Different DNA sequences within this sample yield the same CDR3. V is TRDV1 and J is TRDJ1; 13 bases match TRDD3. The J gene is absent in TCRdb and was assigned here via DNA matching to germline. Germline V gene sequence: CDR1 TSWWSYY, CDR2 QGS. This CDR3 contains 23 residues. The CDR3 protein is CALGDPTPSRTGGYAGYTDKLIF. In nucleotides, the CDR3 is TGTGCTCTCGGGGACCCGACCCCATCCCGTACTGGGGGATACGCGGGGTACACCGATAAACTCATCTTT.

In its sample, this clone was seen a few times. The protein that TCRdb holds for this DNA derives from a much larger clone and differs from the translated DNA at residue 13, which likely indicates a read error; the protein shown here is translated from the DNA. The chain combines TRDV2 with TRDJ1, with 7 bases fitting TRDD3. TCRdb gives no J gene; it was assigned here by matching the DNA to germline. V gave up 0 bases and J gave up 1 base; unmatched junction bases: 16. CDR3 size: 19 residues. Germline assignment: CDR1 GEAIGNYY and CDR2 EKD. CDR3 residues: CACDTTSGYVKKGTDKLIF. The CDR3 DNA reads TGTGCCTGTGACACCACCTCAGGATACGTAAAGAAGGGCACCGATAAACTCATCTTT.

Only a few counts were recorded for this clone. The protein that TCRdb holds for this DNA derives from a much larger clone and differs from the translated DNA at residue 9, which likely indicates a read error; the protein shown here is translated from the DNA. The chain has TRDV2 and TRDJ1; no firm D call. The J gene, left out of TCRdb, was set here by checking the DNA against germline. Looked up from germline, CDR1 is GEAIGNYY and CDR2 is EKD. The CDR3 is 14 residues long. Trimming cost V 0 bases and J 2 bases, with 9 bases left between them. CDR3 sequence (DNA): TGTGCCTGTGACACCCTAACGTTTACCGATAAACTCATCTTT. Protein: CACDTLTFTDKLIF.

This clone was found a few times. A single base is all that separates this from a far larger clone, so a read error is likely. The identical CDR3 is also encoded by other nucleotide sequences in the sample. The gene calls are TRDV2 and TRDJ1, with 13 bases fitting TRDD3. The J gene comes from matching the DNA to germline here; TCRdb lacks it. This CDR3 contains 20 residues. Germline V gene data show CDR1 as GEAIGNYY and CDR2 as EKD. The CDR3 bases are TGTGCCTGTGACTCAGCGTCACGTACTGGGGGATACGCGAACACCGACAAACTCATCTTT. Translation: CACDSASRTGGYANTDKLIF.

This clone was seen a handful of times. This DNA's translation and the protein TCRdb lists, from a much larger clone, do not match at residue 6, likely due to a read error; the protein shown is translated from the DNA. The rearrangement joins TRDV2 to TRDJ1, with TRDD3 identical over 13 bases. Since TCRdb gives no J gene, matching the DNA to germline was used here to assign it. Germline CDR1 and CDR2: GEAIGNYY and EKD. The CDR3 is 18 residues long. V dropped 3 bases and J dropped 0; count of bases not matched to a gene: 9. The CDR3 DNA reads TGTGCCTGTGACTATACTGGGGGATACGACATATACACCGATAAACTCATCTTT. This gives the protein CACDYTGGYDIYTDKLIF.

This clone was found a few times. The mismatch at residue 11 between this DNA's translation and the TCRdb protein of a much larger clone likely reflects a read error; the protein shown is translated from the DNA. The chain combines TRDV2 with TRDJ1; 8 nucleotides align to TRDD3. The length of the CDR3 is 20 residues. The germline V gene encodes CDR1 GEAIGNYY and CDR2 EKD. The V gene end was trimmed by 2 bases and the J gene end by 7 bases; junction bases not matched to a gene: 26. The CDR3 sequence: CACDSVRNWGGTVARSKLIF. The DNA of the CDR3 is TGTGCCTGTGACAGCGTTCGGAACTGGGGGGGTACGGTTGCGCGTTCTAAACTCATCTTT.

As regards this clone: A read error is the likely source, as a far larger clone sits one nucleotide away. Other DNA sequences in this sample translate to the same CDR3. The V and J genes are TRDV2 and TRDJ1, with TRDD3 matching 9 bases. The J gene, not given by TCRdb, was assigned here from a germline match of the nucleotide sequence. The CDR3 has 18 amino acids. Unmatched junction bases numbered 13, after V lost 3 bases and J lost 0 bases. The germline V gene encodes CDR1 GEAIGNYY and CDR2 EKD. The CDR3 protein is CACDPASLGDPHTDKLIF. CDR3 nucleotides: TGTGCCTGTGACCCAGCATCACTGGGGGACCCTCACACCGATAAACTCATCTTT.

Worth noting for this clone: This DNA's translation differs at residue 11 from TCRdb's protein, which comes from a much larger clone; a read error is likely, and the protein shown is translated from the DNA. V is TRDV1 and J is TRDJ1, with 8 bases lining up with TRDD3. In the absence of a J gene in TCRdb, the DNA was matched to germline to assign it here. The ends lost 8 bases at V and 3 bases at J; junction bases unmatched: 14. CDR3 length: 16 residues. Germline CDR1 TSWWSYY, CDR2 QGS. CDR3 residues: CALRKWGIYGPDKLIF. The CDR3 DNA follows: TGTGCTCTTAGGAAATGGGGGATTTATGGCCCCGATAAACTCATCTTT.

Concerning this clone itself: A far larger clone is a single base away, which makes a read error likely. Other DNA sequences in this specimen translate into the identical CDR3. This chain links TRDV2 with TRDJ1, with 8 nucleotides matching TRDD3. Germline-derived CDR1 and CDR2 are GEAIGNYY and EKD. There are 19 residues in the CDR3. Here the CDR3 reads CACDRKRLYWGLYTDKLIF. CDR3 nucleotides: TGTGCCTGTGACCGGAAGAGATTGTACTGGGGGTTGTACACCGATAAACTCATCTTC.

A few counts support this clone. The amino acid sequence in TCRdb belongs to a much larger clone and departs from this DNA's translation at residue 6, likely a sequencing read error; the sequence shown is translated from the DNA. The gene calls are TRDV1 and TRDJ1; the D is unclear. TCRdb records no J gene; here it was assigned by comparing the DNA to germline. V was trimmed by 4 bases and J by 2 bases, leaving 14 bases between them. This CDR3 region has 15 residues. Germline loops: CDR1 TSWWSYY, CDR2 QGS. The CDR3 sequence: CALGGLIRVTDKLIF. CDR3 DNA: TGTGCTCTTGGGGGGCTGATCCGGGTTACCGATAAACTCATCTTT.

Many counts were recorded for this clone. TCRdb assigns this DNA the protein of a much larger clone, which departs from its translation at residue 9; this likely reflects a read error, and the protein shown comes from translating the DNA. The chain uses TRDV2 and TRDJ1; D not certain. The length of the CDR3 is 14 residues. Trimming cost V 0 bases and J 6 bases, with 13 bases left between them. Germline V gives CDR1 GEAIGNYY, CDR2 EKD. The CDR3 loop is CACDTVEGLNKLIF. For the CDR3, the DNA is TGTGCCTGTGACACCGTCGAGGGCCTAAATAAACTCATCTTT.

This clone showed up just a few times. This sequence is one base from a far larger clone and is likely a read error. Other DNA variants within this sample encode the same CDR3. This rearrangement joins TRDV1 to TRDJ1, with TRDD2 matching 9 bases. Assignment of the J gene here rests on matching the DNA to germline, because TCRdb gives none. The V gene's germline CDR1 is TSWWSYY and CDR2 QGS. The CDR3 covers 24 residues. The ends lost 2 bases at V and 0 bases at J; junction bases unmatched: 28. The CDR3 region is CALGEIGLPTKHTGGFLYTDKLIF. The CDR3 nucleotides read TGTGCTCTTGGGGAAATCGGCCTTCCTACGAAACATACCGGGGGATTCCTATACACCGATAAACTCATCTTT.

On this clone itself: The translation of this DNA and the TCRdb protein of a much larger clone differ at residue 3, probably owing to a read error; the protein shown here is translated from the DNA. V and J are TRDV1 and TRDJ1; 10 positions agree with TRDD3. The J gene, absent from TCRdb, was called here by matching the DNA to germline. Per the germline V gene, CDR1 is TSWWSYY and CDR2 is QGS. The CDR3 has 19 residues. CDR3 in amino acids: CAPGERHLGDISGTDKLIF. The CDR3 region has the DNA TGTGCTCCTGGGGAACGTCACCTGGGGGATATAAGCGGCACCGATAAACTCATCTTT.

This clone was observed a few times. It differs at one base from a far larger clone, so likely a read error. The sample holds other DNA sequences that translate to the same CDR3. The genes are TRDV1 and TRDJ1, with a tentative D call TRDD3 (6 bases). This CDR3 region has 19 residues. Between the trimmed V and J ends, which lost 9 bases and 3 bases, there was a span of 32 bases. The germline CDR1 and CDR2 sequences are TSWWSYY and QGS. The CDR3 loop reads CALRAVRSVLGVGPDKLIF. In nucleotides, the CDR3 is TGTGCTCTCCGGGCCGTTCGATCCGTACTGGGTGTAGGCCCCGATAAACTCATCTTT.

This clone has only a few counts. TCRdb pairs this DNA with a much larger clone's protein that differs at residue 12, likely a read error; the protein shown was translated from the DNA. This chain uses TRDV1 with TRDJ1; 8 bases fit TRDD3. TCRdb lists no J gene, so it was determined here by aligning the DNA to germline. V gave up 0 bases and J gave up 8 bases; unmatched junction bases: 11. The CDR3 is 16 residues long. Germline lookup yields CDR1 TSWWSYY and CDR2 QGS. DNA for the CDR3: TGTGCTCTTGGGGAACTTCGGACCTGGGGGAGTGCAAAACTCATCTTT. This codes for CALGELRTWGSAKLIF.

This clone was counted at least ten times. TCRdb assigns this DNA the protein of a much larger clone, which departs from its translation at residue 5; this likely reflects a read error, and the protein shown comes from translating the DNA. The rearrangement uses TRDV2 and TRDJ3, with TRDD3 matching 11 bases. The CDR3 contains 19 residues. In germline, CDR1 is GEAIGNYY, CDR2 EKD. With V trimmed by 3 bases and J by 0 bases, 6 bases remained unmatched. The chain's CDR3 is CACDAVLGDSSWDTRQMFF. DNA of the CDR3: TGTGCCTGTGACGCCGTACTGGGGGATAGCTCCTGGGACACCCGACAGATGTTTTTC.

This clone occurred a few times. TCRdb has a much larger clone's protein, which differs at residue 15 from the translation of this DNA, likely because of a read error; what is shown is the protein translated from the DNA. The V and J genes are TRDV1 and TRDJ1; D uncertain. Here the J gene was assigned by germline matching of the DNA, as TCRdb has none. CDR1 and CDR2 from the germline V gene are TSWWSYY and QGS. This CDR3 is built from 18 residues. The CDR3: CALGAPSGWPRRTDRLIF. CDR3 nucleotide sequence: TGTGCTCTTGGGGCACCGTCGGGCTGGCCCCGAAGGACCGATAGACTCATCTTT.

This clone turned up a few times. Translating this DNA gives a protein that differs at residue 11 from the TCRdb one, which belongs to a much larger clone; a read error is likely, and the protein shown is this translation. This chain connects TRDV2 to TRDJ1; a weak D match, TRDD3 (6 bases). Assignment of the J gene here rests on matching the DNA to germline, because TCRdb gives none. This CDR3 has 19 amino acids. CDR1 GEAIGNYY and CDR2 EKD come from the germline V gene. Trimming removed 5 bases at V and 7 bases at J, with 34 bases between. The CDR3 protein is CACASPGGYWESPRAKLIF. In DNA, the CDR3 is TGTGCCTGTGCCTCCCCCGGGGGGTACTGGGAGTCACCCCGGGCTAAACTCATCTTT.

This clone was found a few times. Since a far larger clone is one base different, this is likely a read error. Other DNA variants within this sample encode the same CDR3. The chain joins TRDV1 to TRDJ1; 9 nucleotides match TRDD3. TCRdb offers no J gene call, so here the DNA was matched to germline to obtain one. This CDR3 comprises 23 residues. Germline V CDR1 and CDR2: TSWWSYY, QGS. In nucleotides, the CDR3 is TGTGCTCTCGGGGAACTCAGCCTTCCCGAGTACTGGGGGAGGGGTTGGGACACCGATAAACTCATCTTT. Translation: CALGELSLPEYWGRGWDTDKLIF.

This clone was seen many times. J is TRDJ2 and V is TRDV2; 7 bases fit TRDD3. The CDR3 totals 16 residues. CDR1 and CDR2 (germline): GEAIGNYY, EKD. V lost 0 bases, J lost 8 bases, and 11 bases stayed unmatched. The CDR3 region is CACDTPTGDSRAQLFF. Here the CDR3 DNA reads TGTGCCTGTGACACCCCGACTGGGGATTCGAGGGCACAACTCTTCTTT.

This clone showed up just a few times. TCRdb has a much larger clone's protein, which differs at residue 7 from the translation of this DNA, likely because of a read error; what is shown is the protein translated from the DNA. J is TRDJ1 and V is TRDV2, with D perhaps matching TRDD3 (6 bases). No J gene is reported in TCRdb; it was inferred here by comparing the DNA with germline. This CDR3 is 20 amino acids long. Germline-derived CDR1 and CDR2 are GEAIGNYY and EKD. Trimming removed 0 bases from V and 2 bases from J, with 27 bases in between. As DNA, the CDR3 is TGTGCCTGTGACACCAACCCACAAGGATGCCAAGGGGATCGGACCGATAAACTCATCTTT. Its translation is CACDTNPQGCQGDRTDKLIF.